The rows below give T cell receptor beta chains drawn from one sample of a study of blood T cell repertoires in COVID-19. TCRdb keeps only in-frame clones here, not all; method: immunoSEQ multiplex PCR. The data show about 180,000 clones, around nine tenths seen once. Sequenced material: peripheral blood. The receptors originated from a woman aged 70-85 years with COVID-19, enrolled during active disease. The CDR3 runs from the conserved cysteine through the conserved F or W. The D gene is left open where the match is weak. The listing skips clone size in some rows; elsewhere it reads once, few, many or a size class.

16,-,TRBJ2-3,TRBD2,TRBV9,TGTGCCAGCACCCCTTTTGCTAGCGGGGTGGTAGATACGCAGTATTTT,CASTPFASGVVDTQYF
15,-,TRBJ1-2,TRBD1,TRBV6-5,TGTGCCAGCAGTCCGGACAGGTCGTTTCCCCTTGGCTACACCTTC,CASSPDRSFPLGYTF
11,-,TRBJ2-3,-,TRBV6-5,TGTGCCAGCAGACGGGCAGATACGCAGTATTTT,CASRRADTQYF
13,once,TRBJ2-7,TRBD2,TRBV10-3,TGTGCCATCGCGGGACTAGCTGAAGACGAGCAGTACTTC,CAIAGLAEDEQYF
13,once,TRBJ2-3,-,TRBV5-1,TGCGCCAGCAGCAATTCAGGGTCGGATACGCAGTATTTT,CASSNSGSDTQYF
14,-,TRBJ1-5,-,TRBV5-1,TGCGCCAGCTTTTTTGCCCGGGTCGATCAGCCCCAGCATTTT,CASFFARVDQPQHF
15,-,TRBJ2-1,TRBD1,TRBV15,TGTGCCACCAGCAGAGACCTAGGCAGGGGGAATGAGCAGTTCTTC,CATSRDLGRGNEQFF
10,-,TRBJ1-1,-,TRBV20-1,TGTGGGGGGGTGAACACTGAAACTTTCTTT,CGGVNTETFF
15,-,TRBJ1-1,-,TRBV19,TGTGCCAGTAGTCTGCGGGAAGCGGGACAACCTGAAGCTTTCTTT,CASSLREAGQPEAFF
14,-,TRBJ2-7,TRBD2,TRBV19,TGTGCCACCCAGACGAGCGGGAGCTCCTACGAGCAGTACTTC,CATQTSGSSYEQYF
14,-,TRBJ2-1,-,TRBV6-5,TGTGCCAGCAGTTACTCCTTTAGGTCGGGTGAGCAGTTCTTC,CASSYSFRSGEQFF
13,once,TRBJ1-5,-,TRBV28,TGTGCCAGCAGTCCCACAATAAATCAGCCCCAGCATTTT,CASSPTINQPQHF
12,-,TRBJ1-2,TRBD1,TRBV25-1,TGTGCCAGCAGGACAGGGGCGGGTGGCTACACCTTC,CASRTGAGGYTF
14,-,TRBJ1-5,TRBD1,TRBV19,TGTGCCAGTAATCCACAGGGGACTAGGCAGCCCCAGCATTTT,CASNPQGTRQPQHF
15,once,TRBJ1-2,-,TRBV28,TGTGCCAGCAGTTCAAAACTAGGGGGTGCCTATGGCTACACCTTC,CASSSKLGGAYGYTF
15,-,TRBJ2-1,TRBD2,TRBV11-3,TGTGCCAGCAGCCTTCGGACTAGCGGGAGTAATGAGCAGTTCTTC,CASSLRTSGSNEQFF
15,once,TRBJ1-2,TRBD1,TRBV4-3,TGCGCCAGCAGCCCAACTGTCGGGGACAGTTATGGCTACACCTTC,CASSPTVGDSYGYTF
14,-,TRBJ1-5,-,TRBV6-5,TGTGCCAGCAGCCGTGACGGGAGCAATCAGCCCCAGCATTTT,CASSRDGSNQPQHF
16,-,TRBJ2-1,TRBD2,TRBV5-4,TGTGCCAGCAGCCTCCCTCTTGGGGGGGGAGGTAATGAGCAGTTCTTC,CASSLPLGGGGNEQFF
14,-,TRBJ1-5,TRBD1,TRBV19,TGTGCCACCGCGGACAGGGGCATTAATCAGCCCCAGCATTTT,CATADRGINQPQHF
15,-,TRBJ1-6,-,TRBV18,TGTGCCAGCTCCCAAAGCACAGCAGAAAATTCACCCCTCCACTTT,CASSQSTAENSPLHF
18,-,TRBJ2-1,TRBD2,TRBV5-8,TGTGCCAGCAGCTTGGTACTAGCGGGAGGCGTATCATACAATGAGCAGTTCTTC,CASSLVLAGGVSYNEQFF
15,-,TRBJ2-1,TRBD2,TRBV9,TGTGCCAGCAGCGTAGGGCTAGCGGGGTACAATGAGCAGTTCTTC,CASSVGLAGYNEQFF
17,-,TRBJ2-5,-,TRBV24-1,TGTGCCACCAGTGATTCTAGTGACCCCGGGAGACAAGAGACCCAGTACTTC,CATSDSSDPGRQETQYF
15,few,TRBJ2-5,TRBD2,TRBV28,TGTGCCAGCAGTCCCCCGGGACTAGGAGGGGAGACCCAGTACTTC,CASSPPGLGGETQYF
15,-,TRBJ1-2,TRBD1,TRBV28,TGTGCCAGCAGTCTCGGGACAGCTAGTAACTATGGCTACACCTTC,CASSLGTASNYGYTF
18,-,TRBJ1-5,TRBD1,TRBV24-1,TGTGCCACCAGTGACTCAACCGGGACAGGGGGATACAATCAGCCCCAGCATTTT,CATSDSTGTGGYNQPQHF
13,-,TRBJ2-7,TRBD1,TRBV12-3/TRBV12-4,TGTGCCAGCACCCCGGACAGGGCCTACGAGCAGTACTTC,CASTPDRAYEQYF
12,-,TRBJ2-7,-,TRBV7-2,TGTGCCAGCAGCTTATCAGGGTACGAGCAGTACTTC,CASSLSGYEQYF
14,-,TRBJ1-1,TRBD1,TRBV30,TGTGCCTGGAGTGTTGGCAGGGGGCAAACTGAAGCTTTCTTT,CAWSVGRGQTEAFF
15,-,TRBJ1-1,-,TRBV7-8,TGTGCCAGCAGCCAGATGGCAGACTCTAACACTGAAGCTTTCTTT,CASSQMADSNTEAFF
15,-,TRBJ1-2,-,TRBV28,TGTGCCAGCAGTTTGGGGGGGGCTACGAAATATGGCTACACCTTC,CASSLGGATKYGYTF
13,-,TRBJ2-7,-,TRBV5-8,TGTGCCAGCAGCTTGGTCGGGGGGCTGGAGCAGTACTTC,CASSLVGGLEQYF
13,-,TRBJ1-2,-,TRBV12-3/TRBV12-4,TGTGCCAGCAGTCAGGGGCAGAGCTATGGCTACACCTTC,CASSQGQSYGYTF
12,-,TRBJ2-5,-,TRBV6-5,TGTGCCAGCAGTTCCGGGGTAGAGACCCAGTACTTC,CASSSGVETQYF
15,-,TRBJ2-5,-,TRBV5-1,TGCGCCAGCAGCTTGGGACAGTCAGGACGAGAGACCCAGTACTTC,CASSLGQSGRETQYF
14,-,TRBJ1-1,-,TRBV29-1,TGCAGCGTTGAAGGTCGGCGGGTGGGCACTGAAGCTTTCTTT,CSVEGRRVGTEAFF
13,-,TRBJ2-7,TRBD2,TRBV5-1,TGCGCCAGCAGAGGGACTAGCTACTACGAGCAGTACTTC,CASRGTSYYEQYF
15,-,TRBJ1-6,-,TRBV7-9,TGTGCCAGCAGCTTAGTTTCCGGGAAGGACTCACCCCTCCACTTT,CASSLVSGKDSPLHF
15,-,TRBJ2-3,TRBD2,TRBV3-1/TRBV3-2,TGTGCCAGCAGCCAAGTCTCTAGCGGGACGGATACGCAGTATTTT,CASSQVSSGTDTQYF
16,-,TRBJ2-3,TRBD2,TRBV6-1,TGTGCCAGCAGTGTACGAGCGGGGAGATCCACAGATACGCAGTATTTT,CASSVRAGRSTDTQYF
17,-,TRBJ2-7,TRBD2,TRBV6-1,TGTGCCAGCAGTGGCCCCGGACTAGCGGGAGAGAGGGCCGAGCAGTACTTC,CASSGPGLAGERAEQYF
15,once,TRBJ1-6,-,TRBV28,TGTGCCAGCAGTTTCGACACAAAGGTCGATTCACCCCTCCACTTT,CASSFDTKVDSPLHF
11,-,TRBJ2-1,-,TRBV12-5,TGTGCTACCGCAGGGGTCGATGAGCAGTTCTTC,CATAGVDEQFF
16,-,TRBJ1-2,-,TRBV6-2/TRBV6-3,TGTGCCAGCAGTTACGAGGGCGTCGAAGCTAACTATGGCTACACCTTC,CASSYEGVEANYGYTF
13,-,TRBJ2-2,-,TRBV9,TGTGCCAGCAGCGCTAGGGAGTCCGGGGAGCTGTTTTTT,CASSARESGELFF
13,-,TRBJ1-1,-,TRBV6-5,TGTGCCAGCAGCCGGTCCCGGAGGACTGAAGCTTTCTTT,CASSRSRRTEAFF
17,-,TRBJ1-5,-,TRBV21-1,TGTGCCAGCAGCATAGGACTCCGGGACAGGGGGAATCAGCCCCAGCATTTT,CASSIGLRDRGNQPQHF